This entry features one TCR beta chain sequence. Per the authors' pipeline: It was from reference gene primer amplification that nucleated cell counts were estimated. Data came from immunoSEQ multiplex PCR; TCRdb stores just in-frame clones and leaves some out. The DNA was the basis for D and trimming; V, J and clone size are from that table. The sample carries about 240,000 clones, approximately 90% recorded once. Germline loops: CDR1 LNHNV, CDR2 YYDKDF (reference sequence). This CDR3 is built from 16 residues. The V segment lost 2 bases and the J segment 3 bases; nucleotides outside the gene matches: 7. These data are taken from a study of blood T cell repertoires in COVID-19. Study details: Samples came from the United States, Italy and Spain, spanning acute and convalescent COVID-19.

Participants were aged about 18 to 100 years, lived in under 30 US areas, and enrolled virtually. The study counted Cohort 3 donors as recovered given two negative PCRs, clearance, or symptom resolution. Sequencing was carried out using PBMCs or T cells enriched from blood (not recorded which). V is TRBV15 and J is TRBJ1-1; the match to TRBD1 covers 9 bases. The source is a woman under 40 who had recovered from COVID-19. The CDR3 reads CATSRQDRGLDTEAFF. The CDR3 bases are TGTGCCACCAGCAGACAGGACAGGGGATTGGACACTGAAGCTTTCTTT.